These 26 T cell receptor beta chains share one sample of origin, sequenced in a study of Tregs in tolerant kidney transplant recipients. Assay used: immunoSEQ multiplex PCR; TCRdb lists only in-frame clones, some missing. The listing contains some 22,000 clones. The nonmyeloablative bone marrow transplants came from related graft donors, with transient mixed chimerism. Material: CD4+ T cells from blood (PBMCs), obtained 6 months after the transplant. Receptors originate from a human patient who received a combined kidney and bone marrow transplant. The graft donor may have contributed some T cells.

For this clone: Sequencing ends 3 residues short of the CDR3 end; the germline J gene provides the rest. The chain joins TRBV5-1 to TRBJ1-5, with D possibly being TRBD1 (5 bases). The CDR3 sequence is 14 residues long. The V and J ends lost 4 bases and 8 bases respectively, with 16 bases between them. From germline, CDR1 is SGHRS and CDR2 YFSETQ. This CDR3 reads CASSGGSLGEPQHF. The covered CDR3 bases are TGCGCCAGCAGCGGGGGGAGTTTAGGGGAGCCC.

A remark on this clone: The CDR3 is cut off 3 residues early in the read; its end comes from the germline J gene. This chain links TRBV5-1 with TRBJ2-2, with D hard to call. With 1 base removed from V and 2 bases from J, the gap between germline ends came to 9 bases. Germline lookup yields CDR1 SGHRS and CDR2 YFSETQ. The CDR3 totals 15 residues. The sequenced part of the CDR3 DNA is TGCGCCAGCAGCTTGAACACGATCAACACCGGGGAG. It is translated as CASSLNTINTGE. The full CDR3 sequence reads CASSLNTINTGELFF.

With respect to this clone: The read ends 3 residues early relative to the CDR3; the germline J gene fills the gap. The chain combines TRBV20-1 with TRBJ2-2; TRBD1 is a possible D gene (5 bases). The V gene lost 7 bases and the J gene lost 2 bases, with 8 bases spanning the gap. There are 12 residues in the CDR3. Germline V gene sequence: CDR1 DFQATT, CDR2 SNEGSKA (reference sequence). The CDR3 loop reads CSVTENTGELFF. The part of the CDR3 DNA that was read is TGCAGTGTGACAGAAAACACCGGGGAG.

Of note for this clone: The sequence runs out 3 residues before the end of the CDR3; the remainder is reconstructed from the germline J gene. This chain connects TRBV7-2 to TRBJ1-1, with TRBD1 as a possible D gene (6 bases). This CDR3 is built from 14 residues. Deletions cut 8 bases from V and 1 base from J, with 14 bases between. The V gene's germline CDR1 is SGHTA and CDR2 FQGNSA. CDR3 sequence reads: CASVWDTANTEAFF. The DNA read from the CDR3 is TGTGCCAGCGTCTGGGACACCGCGAACACTGAA.

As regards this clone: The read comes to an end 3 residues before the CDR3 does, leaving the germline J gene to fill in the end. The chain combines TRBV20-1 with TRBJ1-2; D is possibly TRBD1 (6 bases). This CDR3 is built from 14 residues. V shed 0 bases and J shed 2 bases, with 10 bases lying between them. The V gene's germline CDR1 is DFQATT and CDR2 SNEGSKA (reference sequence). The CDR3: CSARESDRNYGYTF. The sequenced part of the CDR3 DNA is TGCAGTGCTAGAGAATCGGACAGAAACTATGGC.

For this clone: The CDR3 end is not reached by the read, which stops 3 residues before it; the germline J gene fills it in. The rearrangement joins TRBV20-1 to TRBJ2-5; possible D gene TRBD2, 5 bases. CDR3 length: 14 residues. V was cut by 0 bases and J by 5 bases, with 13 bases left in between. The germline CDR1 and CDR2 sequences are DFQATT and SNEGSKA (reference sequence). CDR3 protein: CSARDVIAWETQYF. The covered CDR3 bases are TGCAGTGCTAGAGATGTAATAGCGTGGGAGACC.

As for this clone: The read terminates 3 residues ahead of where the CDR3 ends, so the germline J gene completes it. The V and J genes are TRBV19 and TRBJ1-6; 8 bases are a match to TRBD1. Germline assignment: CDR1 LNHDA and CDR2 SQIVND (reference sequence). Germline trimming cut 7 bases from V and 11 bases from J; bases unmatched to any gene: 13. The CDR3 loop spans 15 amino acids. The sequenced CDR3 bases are TGTGCCAGTAACATCGCTGGACAGGGTCTGGCACCC. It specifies CASNIAGQGLAP. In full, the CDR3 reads CASNIAGQGLAPLHF. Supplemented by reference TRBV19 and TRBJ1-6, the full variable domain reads DGGITQSPKYLFRKEGQNVTLSCEQNLNHDAMYWYRQDPGQGLRLIYYSQIVNDFQKGDIAEGYSVSREKKESFPLTVTSAQKNPTAFYLCASNIAGQGLAPLHFGNGTRLTVT.

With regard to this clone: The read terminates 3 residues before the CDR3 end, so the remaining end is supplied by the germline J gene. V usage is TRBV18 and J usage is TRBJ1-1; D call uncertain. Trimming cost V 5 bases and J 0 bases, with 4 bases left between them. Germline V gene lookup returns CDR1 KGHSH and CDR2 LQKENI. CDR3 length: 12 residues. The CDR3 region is CASSGMNTEAFF. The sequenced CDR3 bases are TGTGCCAGCTCAGGCATGAACACTGAA.

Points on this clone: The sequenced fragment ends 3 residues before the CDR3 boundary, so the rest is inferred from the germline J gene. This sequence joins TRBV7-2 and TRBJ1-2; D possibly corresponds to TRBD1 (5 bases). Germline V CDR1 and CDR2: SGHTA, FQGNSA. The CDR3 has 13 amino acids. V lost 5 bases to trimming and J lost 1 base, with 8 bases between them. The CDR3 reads CASSRGGNYGYTF. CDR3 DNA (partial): TGTGCCAGCAGCCGGGGGGGTAACTATGGC.

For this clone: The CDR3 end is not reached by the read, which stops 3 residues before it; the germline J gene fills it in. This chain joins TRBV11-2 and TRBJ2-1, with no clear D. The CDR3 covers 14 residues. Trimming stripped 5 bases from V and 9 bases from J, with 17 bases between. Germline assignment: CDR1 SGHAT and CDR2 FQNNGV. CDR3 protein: CASSKTPFGGEQFF. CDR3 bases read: TGTGCCAGCAGCAAAACCCCATTCGGCGGTGAG.

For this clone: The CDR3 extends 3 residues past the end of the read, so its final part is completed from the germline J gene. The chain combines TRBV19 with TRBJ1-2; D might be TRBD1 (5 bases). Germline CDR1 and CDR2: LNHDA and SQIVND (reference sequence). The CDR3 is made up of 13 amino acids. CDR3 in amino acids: CASSMRGVSGYTF. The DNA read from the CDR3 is TGTGCCAGTAGTATGAGGGGCGTAAGCGGC.

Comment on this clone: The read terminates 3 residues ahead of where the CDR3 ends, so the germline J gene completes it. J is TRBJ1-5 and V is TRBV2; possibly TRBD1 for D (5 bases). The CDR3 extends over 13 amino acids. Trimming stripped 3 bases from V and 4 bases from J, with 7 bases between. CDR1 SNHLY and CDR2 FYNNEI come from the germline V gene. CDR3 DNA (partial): TGTGCCAGCAGTGACGAGGGGAATCAGCCC. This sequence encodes CASSDEGNQP. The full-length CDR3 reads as CASSDEGNQPQHF. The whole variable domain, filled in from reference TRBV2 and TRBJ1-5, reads EPEVTQTPSHQVTQMGQEVILRCVPISNHLYFYWYRQILGQKVEFLVSFYNNEISEKSEIFDDQFSVERPDGSNFTLKIRSTKLEDSAMYFCASSDEGNQPQHFGDGTRLSIL.

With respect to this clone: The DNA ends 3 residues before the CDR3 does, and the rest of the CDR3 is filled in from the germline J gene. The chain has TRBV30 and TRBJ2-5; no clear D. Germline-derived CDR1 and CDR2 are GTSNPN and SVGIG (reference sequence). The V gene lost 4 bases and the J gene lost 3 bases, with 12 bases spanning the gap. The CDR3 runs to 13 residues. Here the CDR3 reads CAWNGGIKETQYF. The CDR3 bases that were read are TGTGCCTGGAATGGTGGCATCAAAGAGACC.

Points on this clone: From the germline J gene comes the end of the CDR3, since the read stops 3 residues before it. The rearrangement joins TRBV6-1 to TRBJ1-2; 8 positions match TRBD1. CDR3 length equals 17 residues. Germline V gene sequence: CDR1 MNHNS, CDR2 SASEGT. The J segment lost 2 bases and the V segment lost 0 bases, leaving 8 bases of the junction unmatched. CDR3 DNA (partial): TGTGCCAGCAGTGAAGCTGGGCAGGGGGCGCGCAACTATGGC. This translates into CASSEAGQGARNYG. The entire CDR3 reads CASSEAGQGARNYGYTF.

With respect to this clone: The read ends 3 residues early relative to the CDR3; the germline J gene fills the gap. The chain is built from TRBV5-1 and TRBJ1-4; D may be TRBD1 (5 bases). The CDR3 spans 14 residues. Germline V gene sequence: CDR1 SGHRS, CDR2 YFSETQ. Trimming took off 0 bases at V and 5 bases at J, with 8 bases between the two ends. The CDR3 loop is CASSLGQNNEKLFF. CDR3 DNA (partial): TGCGCCAGCAGCTTGGGACAGAACAATGAAAAA.

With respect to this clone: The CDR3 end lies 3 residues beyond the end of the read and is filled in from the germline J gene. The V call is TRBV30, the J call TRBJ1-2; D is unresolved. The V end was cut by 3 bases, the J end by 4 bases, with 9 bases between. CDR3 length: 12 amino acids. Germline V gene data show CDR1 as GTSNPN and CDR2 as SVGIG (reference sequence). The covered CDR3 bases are TGTGCCTGGAGAGAGGCCCTCTATGGC. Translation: CAWREALYG. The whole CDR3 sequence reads CAWREALYGYTF.

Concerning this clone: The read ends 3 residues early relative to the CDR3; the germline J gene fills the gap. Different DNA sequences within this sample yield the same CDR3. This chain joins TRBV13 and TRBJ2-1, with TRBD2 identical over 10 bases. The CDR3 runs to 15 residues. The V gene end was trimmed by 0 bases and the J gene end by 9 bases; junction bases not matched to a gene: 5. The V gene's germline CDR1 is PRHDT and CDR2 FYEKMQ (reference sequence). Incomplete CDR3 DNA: TGTGCCAGCAGCTTAGGCCTAGCGGGGGTCGGTGAG. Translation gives CASSLGLAGVGE. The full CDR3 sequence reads CASSLGLAGVGEQFF.

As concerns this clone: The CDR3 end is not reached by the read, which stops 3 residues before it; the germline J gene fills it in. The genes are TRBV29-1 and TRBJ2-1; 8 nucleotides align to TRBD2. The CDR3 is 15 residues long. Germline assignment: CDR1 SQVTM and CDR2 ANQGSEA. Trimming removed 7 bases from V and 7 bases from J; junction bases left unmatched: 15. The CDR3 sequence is CSAVRTSLTGNEQFF. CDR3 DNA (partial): TGCAGCGCTGTTAGGACTAGCCTCACTGGGAATGAG.

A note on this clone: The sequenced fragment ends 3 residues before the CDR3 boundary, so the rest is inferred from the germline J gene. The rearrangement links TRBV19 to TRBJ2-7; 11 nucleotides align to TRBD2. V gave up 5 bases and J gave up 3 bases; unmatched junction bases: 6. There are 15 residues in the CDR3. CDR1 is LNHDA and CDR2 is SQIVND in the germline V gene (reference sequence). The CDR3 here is CASSPASGGYYEQYF. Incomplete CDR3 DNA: TGTGCCAGTAGTCCCGCTAGCGGGGGGTACTACGAG. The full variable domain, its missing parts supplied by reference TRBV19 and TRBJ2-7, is DGGITQSPKYLFRKEGQNVTLSCEQNLNHDAMYWYRQDPGQGLRLIYYSQIVNDFQKGDIAEGYSVSREKKESFPLTVTSAQKNPTAFYLCASSPASGGYYEQYFGPGTRLTVT.

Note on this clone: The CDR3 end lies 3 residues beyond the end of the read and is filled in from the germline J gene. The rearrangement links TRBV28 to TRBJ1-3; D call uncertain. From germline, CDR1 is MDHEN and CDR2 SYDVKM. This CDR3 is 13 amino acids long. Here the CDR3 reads CGYSSPNGNTIYF. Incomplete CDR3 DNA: TGTGGCTACTCCTCGCCTAATGGAAACACC.

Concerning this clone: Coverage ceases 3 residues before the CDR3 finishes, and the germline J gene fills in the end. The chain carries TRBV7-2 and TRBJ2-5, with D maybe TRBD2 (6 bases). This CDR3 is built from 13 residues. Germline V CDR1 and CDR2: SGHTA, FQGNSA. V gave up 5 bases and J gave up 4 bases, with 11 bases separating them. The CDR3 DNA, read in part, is TGTGCCAGCAGCCCCCCGGGGGTAGAGACC. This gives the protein CASSPPGVET. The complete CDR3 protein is CASSPPGVETQYF. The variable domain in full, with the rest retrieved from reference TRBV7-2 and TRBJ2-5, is GAGVSQSPSNKVTEKGKDVELRCDPISGHTALYWYRQSLGQGLEFLIYFQGNSAPDKSGLPSDRFSAERTGGSVSTLTIQRTQQEDSAVYLCASSPPGVETQYFGPGTRLLVL.

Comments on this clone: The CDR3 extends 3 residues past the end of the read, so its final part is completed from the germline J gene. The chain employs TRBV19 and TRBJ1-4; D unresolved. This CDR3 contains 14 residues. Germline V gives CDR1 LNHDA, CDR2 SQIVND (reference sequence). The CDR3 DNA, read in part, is TGTGCCAGTAGTATAGATCTGGAACAGAGGCGA. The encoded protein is CASSIDLEQRR. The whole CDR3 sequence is CASSIDLEQRRLFF.

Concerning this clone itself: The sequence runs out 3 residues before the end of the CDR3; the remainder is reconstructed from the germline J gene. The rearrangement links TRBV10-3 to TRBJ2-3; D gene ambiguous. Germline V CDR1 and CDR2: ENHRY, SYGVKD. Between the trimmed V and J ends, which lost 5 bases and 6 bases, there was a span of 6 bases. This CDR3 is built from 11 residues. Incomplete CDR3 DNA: TGTGCCATCAGTAAAGGGGATACG. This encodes CAISKGDT. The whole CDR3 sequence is CAISKGDTQYF.

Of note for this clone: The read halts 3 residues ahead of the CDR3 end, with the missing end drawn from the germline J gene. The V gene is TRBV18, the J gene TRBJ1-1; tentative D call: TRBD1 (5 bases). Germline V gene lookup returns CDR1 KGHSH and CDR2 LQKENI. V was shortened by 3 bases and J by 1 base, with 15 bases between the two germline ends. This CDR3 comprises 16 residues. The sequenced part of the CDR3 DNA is TGTGCCAGCTCACCGCTGGGGGGGTTTGGGAACACTGAA. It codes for CASSPLGGFGNTE. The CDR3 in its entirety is CASSPLGGFGNTEAFF.

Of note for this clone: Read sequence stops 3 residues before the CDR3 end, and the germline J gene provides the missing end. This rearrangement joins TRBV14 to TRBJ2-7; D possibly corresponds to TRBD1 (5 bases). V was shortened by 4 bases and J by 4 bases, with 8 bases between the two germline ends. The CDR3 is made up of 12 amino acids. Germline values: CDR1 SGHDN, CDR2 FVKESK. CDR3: CASSRQGYEQYF. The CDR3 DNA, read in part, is TGTGCCAGCAGCCGTCAGGGTTACGAG.

The sequenced CDR3 bases are TGCAGCGTTACCGGACAGGGGATGGACACCGGGGAG. Protein sequence: CSVTGQGMDTGE. The whole CDR3 sequence is CSVTGQGMDTGELFF. This chain connects TRBV29-1 to TRBJ2-2, with TRBD1 identical over 9 bases. The read comes to an end 3 residues before the CDR3 does, leaving the germline J gene to fill in the end. V was clipped by 5 bases and J by 3 bases; unmatched bases: 7. CDR1 SQVTM and CDR2 ANQGSEA come from the germline V gene. The CDR3 totals 15 residues.